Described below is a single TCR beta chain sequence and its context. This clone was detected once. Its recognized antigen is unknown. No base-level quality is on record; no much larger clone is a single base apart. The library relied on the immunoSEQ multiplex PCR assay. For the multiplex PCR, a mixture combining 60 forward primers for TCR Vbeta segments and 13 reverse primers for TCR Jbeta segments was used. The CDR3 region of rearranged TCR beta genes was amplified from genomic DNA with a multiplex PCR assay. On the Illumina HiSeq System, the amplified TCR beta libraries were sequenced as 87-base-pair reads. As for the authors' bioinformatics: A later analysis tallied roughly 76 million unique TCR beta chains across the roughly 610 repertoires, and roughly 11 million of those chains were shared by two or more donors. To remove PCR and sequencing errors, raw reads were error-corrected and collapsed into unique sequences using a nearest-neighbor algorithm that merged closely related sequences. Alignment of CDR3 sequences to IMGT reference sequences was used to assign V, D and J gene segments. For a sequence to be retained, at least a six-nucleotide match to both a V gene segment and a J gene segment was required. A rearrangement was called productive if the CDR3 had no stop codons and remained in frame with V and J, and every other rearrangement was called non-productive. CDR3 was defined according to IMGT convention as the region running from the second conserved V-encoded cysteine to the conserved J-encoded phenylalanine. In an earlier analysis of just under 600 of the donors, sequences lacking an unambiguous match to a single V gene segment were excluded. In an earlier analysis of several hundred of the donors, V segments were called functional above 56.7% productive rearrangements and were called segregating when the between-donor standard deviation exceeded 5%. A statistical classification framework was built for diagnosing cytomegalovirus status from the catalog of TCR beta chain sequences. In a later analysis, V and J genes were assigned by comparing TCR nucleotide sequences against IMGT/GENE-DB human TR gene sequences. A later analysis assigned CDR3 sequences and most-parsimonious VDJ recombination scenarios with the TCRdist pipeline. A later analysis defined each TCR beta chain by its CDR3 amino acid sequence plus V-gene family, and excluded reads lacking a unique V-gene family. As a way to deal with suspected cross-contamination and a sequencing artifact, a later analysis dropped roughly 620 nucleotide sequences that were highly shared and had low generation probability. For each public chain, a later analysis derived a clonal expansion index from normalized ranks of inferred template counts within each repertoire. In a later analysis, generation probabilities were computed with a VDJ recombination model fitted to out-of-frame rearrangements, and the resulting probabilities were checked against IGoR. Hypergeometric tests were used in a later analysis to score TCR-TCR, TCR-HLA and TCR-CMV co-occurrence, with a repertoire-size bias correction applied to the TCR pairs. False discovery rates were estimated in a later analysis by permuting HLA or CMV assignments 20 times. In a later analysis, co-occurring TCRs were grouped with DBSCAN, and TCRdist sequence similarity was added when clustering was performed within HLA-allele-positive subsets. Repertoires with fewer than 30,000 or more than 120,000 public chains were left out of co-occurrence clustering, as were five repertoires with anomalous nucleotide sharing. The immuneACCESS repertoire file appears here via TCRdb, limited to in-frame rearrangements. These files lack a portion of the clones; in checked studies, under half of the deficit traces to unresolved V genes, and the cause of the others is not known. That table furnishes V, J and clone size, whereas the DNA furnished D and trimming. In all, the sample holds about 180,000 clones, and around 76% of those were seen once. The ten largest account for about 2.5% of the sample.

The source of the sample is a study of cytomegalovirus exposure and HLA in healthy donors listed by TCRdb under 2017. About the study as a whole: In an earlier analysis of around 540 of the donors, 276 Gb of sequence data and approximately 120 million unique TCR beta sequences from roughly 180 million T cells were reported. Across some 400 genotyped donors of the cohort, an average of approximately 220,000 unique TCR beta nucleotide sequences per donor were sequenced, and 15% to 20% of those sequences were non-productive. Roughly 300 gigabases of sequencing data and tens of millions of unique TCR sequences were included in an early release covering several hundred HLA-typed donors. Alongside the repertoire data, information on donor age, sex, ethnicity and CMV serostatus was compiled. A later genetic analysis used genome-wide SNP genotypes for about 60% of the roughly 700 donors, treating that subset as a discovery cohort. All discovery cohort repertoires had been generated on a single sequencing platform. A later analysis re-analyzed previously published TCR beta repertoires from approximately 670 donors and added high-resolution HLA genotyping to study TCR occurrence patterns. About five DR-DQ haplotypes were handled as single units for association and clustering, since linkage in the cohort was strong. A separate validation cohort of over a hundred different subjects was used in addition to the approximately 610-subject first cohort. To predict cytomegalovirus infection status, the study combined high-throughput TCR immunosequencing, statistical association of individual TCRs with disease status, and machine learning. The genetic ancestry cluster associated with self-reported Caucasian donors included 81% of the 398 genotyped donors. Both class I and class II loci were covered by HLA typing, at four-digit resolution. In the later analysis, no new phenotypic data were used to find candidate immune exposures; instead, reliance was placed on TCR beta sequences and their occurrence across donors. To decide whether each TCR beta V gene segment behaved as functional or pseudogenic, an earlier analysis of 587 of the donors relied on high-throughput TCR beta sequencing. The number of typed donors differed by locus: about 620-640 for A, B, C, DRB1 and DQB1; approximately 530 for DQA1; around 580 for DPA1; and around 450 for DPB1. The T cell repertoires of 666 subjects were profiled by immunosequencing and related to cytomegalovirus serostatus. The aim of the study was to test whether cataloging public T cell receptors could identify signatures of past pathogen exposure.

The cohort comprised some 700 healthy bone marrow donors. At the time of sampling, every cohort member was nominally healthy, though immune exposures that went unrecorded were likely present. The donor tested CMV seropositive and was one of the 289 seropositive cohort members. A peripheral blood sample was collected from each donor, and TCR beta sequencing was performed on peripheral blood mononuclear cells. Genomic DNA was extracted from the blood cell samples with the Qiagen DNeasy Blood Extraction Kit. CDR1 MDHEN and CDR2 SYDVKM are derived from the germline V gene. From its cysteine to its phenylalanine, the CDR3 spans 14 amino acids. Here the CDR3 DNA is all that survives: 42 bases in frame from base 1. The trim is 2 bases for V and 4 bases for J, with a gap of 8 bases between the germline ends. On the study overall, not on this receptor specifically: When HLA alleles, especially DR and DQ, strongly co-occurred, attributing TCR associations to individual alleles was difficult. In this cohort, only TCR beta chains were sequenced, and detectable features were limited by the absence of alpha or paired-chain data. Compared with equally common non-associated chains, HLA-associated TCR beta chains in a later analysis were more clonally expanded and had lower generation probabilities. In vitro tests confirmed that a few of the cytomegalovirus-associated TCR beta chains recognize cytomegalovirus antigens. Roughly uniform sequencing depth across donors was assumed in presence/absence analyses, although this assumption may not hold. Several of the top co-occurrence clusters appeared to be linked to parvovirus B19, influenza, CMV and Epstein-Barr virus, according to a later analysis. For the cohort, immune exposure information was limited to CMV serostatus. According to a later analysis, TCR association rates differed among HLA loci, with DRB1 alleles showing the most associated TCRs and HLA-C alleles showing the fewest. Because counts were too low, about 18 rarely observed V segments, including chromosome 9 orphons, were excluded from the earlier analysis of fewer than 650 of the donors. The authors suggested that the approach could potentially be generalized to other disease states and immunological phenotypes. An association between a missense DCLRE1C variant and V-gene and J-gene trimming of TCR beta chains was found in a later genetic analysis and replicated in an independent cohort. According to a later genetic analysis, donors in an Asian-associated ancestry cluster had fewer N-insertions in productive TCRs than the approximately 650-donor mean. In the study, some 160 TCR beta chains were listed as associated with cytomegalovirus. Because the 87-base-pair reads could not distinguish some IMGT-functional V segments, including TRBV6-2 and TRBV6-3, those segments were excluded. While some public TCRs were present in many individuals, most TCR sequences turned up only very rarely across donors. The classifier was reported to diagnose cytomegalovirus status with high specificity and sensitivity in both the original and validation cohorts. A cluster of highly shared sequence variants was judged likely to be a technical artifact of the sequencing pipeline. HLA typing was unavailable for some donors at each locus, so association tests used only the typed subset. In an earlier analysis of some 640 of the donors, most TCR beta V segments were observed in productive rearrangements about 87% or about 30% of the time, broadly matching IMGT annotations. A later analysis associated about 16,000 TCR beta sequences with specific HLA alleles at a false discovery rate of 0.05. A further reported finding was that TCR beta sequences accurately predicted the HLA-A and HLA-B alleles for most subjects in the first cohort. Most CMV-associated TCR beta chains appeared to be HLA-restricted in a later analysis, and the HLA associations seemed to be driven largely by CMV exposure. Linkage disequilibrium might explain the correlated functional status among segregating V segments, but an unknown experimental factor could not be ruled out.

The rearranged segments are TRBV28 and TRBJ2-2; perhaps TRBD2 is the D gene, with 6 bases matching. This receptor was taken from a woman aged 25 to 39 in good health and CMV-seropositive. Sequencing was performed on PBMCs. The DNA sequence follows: TGTGCCAGCAGTTTAGACGGGGGCACCGGGGAGCTGTTTTTT. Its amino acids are CASSLDGGTGELFF.